This TCR beta chain was documented in a study of cytomegalovirus exposure and HLA in healthy donors. With regard to this clone: Its cognate antigen is unknown.

Healthy people donating bone marrow made up the donors. Study outcomes and limitations: Segments of the TCR beta V type were, in most cases, productive about 87% or about 30% of the time in an earlier analysis. As a later analysis revealed, the rate of TCR association differed by HLA locus, with DRB1 most and HLA-C fewest.

The CDR3 has 15 amino acids. Germline assignment: CDR1 GTSNPN and CDR2 SVGIG (reference sequence). Trimming stripped 7 bases from V and 2 bases from J, with 20 bases between. 60 Vbeta and 13 Jbeta primers were used in PCR. Generated by immunoSEQ multiplex PCR, the TCRdb table keeps only in-frame clones and is missing some. The table records 180,000 or so clones, roughly 84% of them present only once. The chain is built from TRBV30 and TRBJ2-5; no clear D. The source material was PBMCs. The TCR sequence derives from a male donor in good health and CMV-seronegative. This CDR3 is CAYSRNAIGQETQYF. The CDR3 nucleotides read TGTGCCTACTCCAGGAATGCGATCGGACAAGAGACCCAGTACTTC.